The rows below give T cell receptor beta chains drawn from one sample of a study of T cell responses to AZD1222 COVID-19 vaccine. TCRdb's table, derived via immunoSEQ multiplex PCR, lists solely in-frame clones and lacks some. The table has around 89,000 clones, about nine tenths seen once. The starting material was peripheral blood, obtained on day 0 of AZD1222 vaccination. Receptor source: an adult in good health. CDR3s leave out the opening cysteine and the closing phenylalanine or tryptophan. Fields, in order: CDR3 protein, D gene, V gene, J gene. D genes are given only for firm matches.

ASSPSQGYGGEQF	.	TRBV7-9	TRBJ2-1
ASILGEADSPLH	.	TRBV2	TRBJ1-6
ASSFFSSGAGDTQY	TRBD2	TRBV7-8	TRBJ2-3
ASSPGASSGNTIY	.	TRBV18	TRBJ1-3
ASMPGDTPIYGYT	.	TRBV6-6	TRBJ1-2
SVTRTGDYNEQF	TRBD1	TRBV29-1	TRBJ2-1
ASSQAGVASNQPQH	.	TRBV4-1	TRBJ1-5
ASSEASGFNQPQH	.	TRBV2	TRBJ1-5
APKAGRYGYT	.	TRBV27	TRBJ1-2
ASSPRFMAGELF	.	TRBV6-5	TRBJ2-2
ASSSGPPLH	.	TRBV7-3	TRBJ1-6
ASDKYSGTKQNEQF	.	TRBV5-8	TRBJ2-1
ATRQGAYANTGELF	TRBD1	TRBV19	TRBJ2-2
AWSVSADSEAF	.	TRBV30	TRBJ1-1
ASSPQFEASDSPLH	.	TRBV18	TRBJ1-6
ASSSSGTENSPLH	TRBD1	TRBV7-8	TRBJ1-6
ASSLAGTSGGQDEQF	TRBD2	TRBV5-1	TRBJ2-1
ASSRGARFNYGYT	.	TRBV19	TRBJ1-2
ASISGTGPYEQY	TRBD1	TRBV28	TRBJ2-7
ASATSYRDIEETQY	.	TRBV28	TRBJ2-5
ASSLSPARSNLAKNIQY	.	TRBV27	TRBJ2-4
ATTGSANYGYT	TRBD1	TRBV19	TRBJ1-2
ASSPQGLAGGNSYEQY	TRBD2	TRBV19	TRBJ2-7
ASSSSSAGADGELF	.	TRBV7-2	TRBJ2-2
ASSPESGTHYEQY	TRBD2	TRBV2	TRBJ2-7
ASTWTGDTEAF	TRBD1	TRBV12-3/TRBV12-4	TRBJ1-1
ASSSGQTYEQY	TRBD1	TRBV7-8	TRBJ2-7
ASSLANEQF	.	TRBV28	TRBJ2-1